These T cell receptor beta chains were read from a single sample in a study of T cell responses to AZD1222 COVID-19 vaccine. The table came from immunoSEQ multiplex PCR; TCRdb's copy has only in-frame clones and leaves some out. This sample has about 180,000 clones, with 80% to 90% found just once. The source material was peripheral blood, sampled on day 0 of AZD1222 vaccination. These receptors were collected from an adult in good health. Each CDR3 is given with its conserved first and last residue. A D gene is named only where the DNA matches it firmly. The size of a clone is reported for some rows only, either as once, few or many, or as a class for expanded clones.

NA	TRBJ2-3	NA	TRBV6-5	CASRIPGLDTQYF	TGTGCCAGCCGAATCCCGGGGCTAGATACGCAGTATTTT
NA	TRBJ2-7	few	TRBV7-2	CASSLDREFQYF	TGTGCCAGCAGCTTAGATAGAGAATTTCAGTACTTC
NA	TRBJ2-2	NA	TRBV10-3	CAISVGKTTANTGELFF	TGTGCCATCAGTGTCGGTAAGACGACCGCGAACACCGGGGAGCTGTTTTTT
NA	TRBJ1-1	NA	TRBV11-2	CASSLRAGLRTEAFF	TGTGCCAGCAGCTTAAGGGCAGGGCTCCGCACTGAAGCTTTCTTT
TRBD2	TRBJ2-7	NA	TRBV27	CASSRLGGGETYEQYF	TGTGCCAGCAGTCGACTAGGCGGGGGTGAGACCTACGAGCAGTACTTC
NA	TRBJ2-1	NA	TRBV7-9	CASSAGELPDEQFF	TGTGCCAGCAGCGCAGGGGAGCTCCCCGATGAGCAGTTCTTC
NA	TRBJ1-1	NA	TRBV4-2	CASLRGGLTPNTEAFF	TGTGCCAGCCTTAGGGGGGGGCTTACCCCGAACACTGAAGCTTTCTTT
NA	TRBJ1-5	few	TRBV9	CASSAGGQTNQPQHF	TGTGCCAGCAGCGCCGGAGGACAGACCAATCAGCCCCAGCATTTT
NA	TRBJ2-6	NA	TRBV25-1	CASLGLGGFGANVLTF	TGTGCCAGTCTGGGCCTAGGCGGCTTTGGGGCCAACGTCCTGACTTTC
NA	TRBJ2-7	once	TRBV19	CASSRGQGMAYEQYF	TGTGCCAGTAGTAGGGGGCAGGGGATGGCTTACGAGCAGTACTTC
NA	TRBJ1-5	once	TRBV11-2	CASSLGGRPQHF	TGTGCCAGCAGCTTAGGAGGGAGGCCCCAGCATTTT
TRBD1	TRBJ2-2	NA	TRBV18	CASSPETGTTGELFF	TGTGCCAGCTCACCAGAGACAGGGACCACCGGGGAGCTGTTTTTT
NA	TRBJ2-3	NA	TRBV5-1	CASSSTSLDTQYF	TGCGCCAGCAGCTCGACTAGTCTGGATACGCAGTATTTT
TRBD2	TRBJ2-2	NA	TRBV19	CASSILAGTGELFF	TGTGCCAGTAGTATCCTAGCGGGCACCGGGGAGCTGTTTTTT
NA	TRBJ2-1	few	TRBV7-2	CASSLSGINPNWDEQFF	TGTGCCAGCAGCTTATCCGGGATTAACCCCAATTGGGATGAGCAGTTCTTC
NA	TRBJ1-2	few	TRBV6-1	CASSEGDGSWGYTF	TGTGCCAGCAGTGAAGGGGACGGATCATGGGGCTACACCTTC
NA	TRBJ2-2	NA	TRBV10-1	CASSDLPWELFF	TGCGCCAGCAGTGATCTTCCCTGGGAGCTGTTTTTT
TRBD2	TRBJ2-2	once	TRBV5-4	CAHTTSSGELFF	TGTGCCCATACGACTAGCTCCGGGGAGCTGTTTTTT
NA	TRBJ1-6	NA	TRBV18	CASSPGDLNSPLHF	TGTGCCAGCTCACCAGGGGATCTTAATTCACCCCTCCACTTT
NA	TRBJ2-5	NA	TRBV4-3	CASSQDGSTQETQYF	TGCGCCAGCAGCCAAGATGGGTCCACCCAAGAGACCCAGTACTTC
NA	TRBJ1-1	NA	TRBV3-1/TRBV3-2	CASSQDWATETEAFF	TGTGCCAGCAGCCAAGATTGGGCGACAGAGACTGAAGCTTTCTTT
TRBD2	TRBJ2-1	once	TRBV7-3	CASSVSGGGSYNEQFF	TGTGCCAGCAGCGTTAGCGGGGGGGGTTCCTACAATGAGCAGTTCTTC
NA	TRBJ2-2	NA	TRBV28	CASSPWVGTGELFF	TGTGCCAGCAGTCCGTGGGTTGGAACCGGGGAGCTGTTTTTT
NA	TRBJ1-1	NA	TRBV7-9	CASSPTMLGRDTEAFF	TGTGCCAGCAGCCCCACTATGTTGGGGAGGGACACTGAAGCTTTCTTT
NA	TRBJ2-7	NA	TRBV13	CASSHRAGYEQYF	TGTGCCAGCAGTCATAGAGCGGGCTACGAGCAGTACTTC
NA	TRBJ2-1	NA	TRBV29-1	CSSDRSYNEQFF	TGCAGCTCTGACAGATCCTACAATGAGCAGTTCTTC
NA	TRBJ2-7	NA	TRBV27	CASSSSGTASYEQYF	TGTGCCAGCAGTTCTTCCGGGACCGCGTCCTACGAGCAGTATTTC
TRBD1	TRBJ1-2	NA	TRBV28	CASSPLTGGSYGYTF	TGTGCCAGCAGTCCCCTTACAGGGGGTAGCTATGGCTACACCTTC
NA	TRBJ1-2	NA	TRBV6-2/TRBV6-3	CASSYSQGPWIYGYTF	TGTGCCAGCAGTTACTCACAGGGTCCTTGGATCTATGGCTACACCTTC
NA	TRBJ2-7	NA	TRBV9	CASSVGVAGAVYEQYF	TGTGCCAGCAGCGTAGGGGTTGCGGGGGCTGTATACGAGCAGTACTTC
TRBD1	TRBJ1-2	NA	TRBV18	CASSPTGDYGYTF	TGTGCCAGCTCACCTACAGGGGACTATGGCTACACCTTC
TRBD1	TRBJ2-7	NA	TRBV6-5	CASRSTGVYTEQYF	TGTGCCAGCAGATCGACAGGGGTCTATACGGAGCAGTACTTC
TRBD1	TRBJ1-4	few	TRBV19	CASTGTGGVEKLFF	TGTGCCAGTACCGGGACAGGGGGCGTCGAAAAACTGTTTTTT
NA	TRBJ2-3	NA	TRBV19	CASSIVEGVGTQYF	TGTGCCAGTAGTATAGTCGAAGGGGTGGGTACGCAGTATTTT
TRBD2	TRBJ2-7	NA	TRBV3-1/TRBV3-2	CASSALTSGRPYEQYF	TGTGCCAGCAGCGCTTTAACTAGCGGGAGACCCTACGAGCAGTACTTC
NA	TRBJ2-1	NA	TRBV5-5	CASSLEGTTYNEQFF	TGTGCCAGCAGCTTGGAGGGGACAACCTACAATGAGCAGTTCTTC
NA	TRBJ2-7	NA	TRBV6-2/TRBV6-3	CASSFLKRQPYEQYF	TGTGCCAGCAGTTTTCTAAAAAGACAGCCATACGAGCAGTACTTC
NA	TRBJ2-2	NA	TRBV11-3	CASSLDPSGELFF	TGTGCCAGCAGCTTAGATCCTTCCGGGGAGCTGTTTTTT
TRBD2	TRBJ2-7	NA	TRBV14	CASSQDSGRAYEQYF	TGTGCCAGCAGCCAAGATAGCGGGAGGGCCTACGAGCAGTACTTC
TRBD1	TRBJ1-1	NA	TRBV11-3	CASIQKGTGAGNTEAFF	TGTGCCAGCATCCAAAAGGGGACAGGGGCAGGAAACACTGAAGCTTTCTTT
NA	TRBJ2-3	NA	TRBV27	CASSSGRASTDTQYF	TGTGCCAGCAGTTCGGGCCGCGCTAGCACAGATACGCAGTATTTT
NA	TRBJ2-1	NA	TRBV3-1/TRBV3-2	CASSQNSVAYNEQFF	TGTGCCAGCAGCCAAAATAGCGTCGCGTACAATGAGCAGTTCTTC
NA	TRBJ2-5	NA	TRBV19	CASSIGQGETQYF	TGTGCCAGTAGTATAGGTCAGGGGGAGACCCAGTACTTC
TRBD2	TRBJ2-1	NA	TRBV29-1	CSIKNRDYLSGNEQFF	TGCAGCATAAAAAACCGGGACTACCTTTCGGGCAATGAGCAGTTCTTC
NA	TRBJ2-7	NA	TRBV11-2	CASSLGRDYEQYF	TGTGCCAGCAGCTTAGGGCGGGACTACGAGCAGTACTTC
NA	TRBJ1-3	NA	TRBV6-5	CASSYMAGNTIYF	TGTGCCAGCAGTTACATGGCTGGAAACACCATATATTTT
NA	TRBJ1-1	NA	TRBV15	CATSRESGFEAFF	TGTGCCACCAGCAGAGAATCCGGGTTTGAAGCTTTCTTT
NA	TRBJ1-2	NA	TRBV4-2	CASSQDLGTYGYTF	TGTGCCAGCAGCCAAGATCTGGGGACCTATGGCTACACCTTC
NA	TRBJ2-3	NA	TRBV5-8	CASSWGQRRADTQYF	TGTGCCAGCAGCTGGGGACAACGTCGCGCGGATACGCAGTATTTT
NA	TRBJ2-2	NA	TRBV6-4	CASSDSGGATGELFF	TGTGCCAGCAGTGACTCGGGGGGGGCCACCGGGGAGCTGTTTTTT
TRBD2	TRBJ2-1	NA	TRBV6-1	CASSEGTSGRLEQFF	TGTGCCAGCAGTGAGGGGACTAGCGGGAGATTAGAGCAGTTCTTC
NA	TRBJ2-3	NA	TRBV5-1	CASSSNRPDTQYF	TGCGCCAGCAGCTCAAATCGTCCGGATACGCAGTATTTT
NA	TRBJ2-3	NA	TRBV4-1	CASSQDLGFLTDTQYF	TGCGCCAGCAGCCAAGATCTGGGTTTTCTCACAGATACGCAGTATTTT